This T cell receptor (beta chain) comes out of a study of Ad26.COV2.S vaccination and SARS-CoV-2 variants. Regarding this clone: Its antigen is as yet unknown.

This CDR3 is 16 amino acids long. Germline values: CDR1 LNHDA, CDR2 SQIVND (reference sequence). The V end lost 6 bases, the J end lost 6 bases, and 24 bases lay between the germline ends. Overall study results and limits: Possible underestimation of total T cell responses by the TCR breadth and depth analyses was noted.

As to treatment: roughly 18 received Ad26.COV2.S at low or high dose, single or two shots; roughly five received placebo; per-sample allocation not given. Day 63 after the first injection of vaccine or placebo was the sampling time. This Boston cohort included adults aged 18-55 years. Built on an Ad26 vector, the vaccine expressed Wuhan-strain SARS-CoV-2 spike. TCRdb keeps only in-frame clones here, not all; method: immunoSEQ multiplex PCR. Among about 680,000 clones listed, 89% were seen once. This TCR came from a person between 18 and 65 years old who received the Ad26.COV2.S COVID-19 vaccine or a placebo. V is TRBV19 and J is TRBJ2-7; maybe TRBD2 (6 bases). The sequencing used peripheral blood, collected in a trial of Ad26.COV2.S vaccine versus placebo. The CDR3 sequence is CASSKGLGAGAPEQYF. Here the CDR3 DNA reads TGTGCCAGTAGCAAGGGACTCGGGGCCGGGGCACCCGAGCAGTACTTC.